This passage covers 18 T cell receptor beta chains from one sample sequenced in a study of T cell responses to AZD1222 COVID-19 vaccine. Here immunoSEQ multiplex PCR was the method, and the copy in TCRdb shows in-frame clones only, minus some. Of over 150,000 clones listed, roughly 92% are singletons. Here the sequenced sample was peripheral blood, taken on day 0 of AZD1222 vaccination. The receptors were gathered from an adult in good health.

The gene calls are TRBV27 and TRBJ2-7; TRBD2 matches at 8 bases. The CDR3 runs 16 residues. The trim removed 5 bases at V and 3 bases at J, leaving 12 bases unmatched. Germline CDR1 MNHEY, CDR2 SMNVEV (reference sequence). The CDR3 DNA reads TGTGCCAGCAGTGGTCTGACCGGGAGGGCACTCTACGAGCAGTACTTC. This codes for CASSGLTGRALYEQYF.

The V call is TRBV28, the J call TRBJ1-3, with a tentative D call TRBD1 (6 bases). Germline CDR1 and CDR2: MDHEN and SYDVKM. The ends were cut back, 6 bases at V and 1 base at J, with 10 bases in the middle. The CDR3 sequence is 14 residues long. This CDR3 reads CASSSRGSGNTIYF. In nucleotides, the CDR3 is TGTGCCAGCAGCTCGAGGGGGTCTGGAAACACCATATATTTT.

This clone occurred once. The genes are TRBV6-5 and TRBJ1-1; unclear D gene. The CDR3 is made up of 12 amino acids. Trimming removed 5 bases at V and 1 base at J, with 5 bases between. Germline V gene sequence: CDR1 MNHEY, CDR2 SVGAGI. CDR3 sequence: CASSIGNTEAFF. As DNA, the CDR3 is TGTGCCAGCAGTATCGGGAACACTGAAGCTTTCTTT.

The CDR3 bases are TGTGCCAGCAGCGTAGGTCCACAGGGTGGAGATACGCAGTATTTT. Its translation is CASSVGPQGGDTQYF. J is TRBJ2-3 and V is TRBV9; possibly TRBD1 for D (6 bases). Germline assignment: CDR1 SGDLS and CDR2 YYNGEE. Trimming removed 0 bases from V and 5 bases from J, with 13 bases in between. This CDR3 region has 15 residues.

The gene calls are TRBV7-2 and TRBJ2-4; D is perhaps TRBD2 (5 bases). V was trimmed by 2 bases and J by 4 bases, leaving 15 bases between them. CDR1 and CDR2 (germline): SGHTA, FQGNSA. The CDR3 loop spans 16 amino acids. CDR3 in DNA: TGTGCCAGCAGCTTAATGGTTGGCGGGCTTAAAAACATTCAGTACTTC. Amino acids: CASSLMVGGLKNIQYF.

The rearrangement uses TRBV6-2 or TRBV6-3 and TRBJ1-2; tentative D call: TRBD1 (5 bases). The germline V and J ends were trimmed by 6 bases and 5 bases, with 16 bases remaining between them. The CDR3 runs 14 residues. Germline CDR1 reads MNHEY; CDR2 reads SVGEGT. The CDR3, as DNA: TGTGCCAGCAGCCCCCCGGGGCAGCCGTATGGCTACACCTTC. Residues: CASSPPGQPYGYTF.

The gene calls are TRBV5-1 and TRBJ2-2; D may be TRBD1 (5 bases). The CDR3 consists of 15 residues. V shed 4 bases and J shed 2 bases, with 12 bases lying between them. CDR1 and CDR2 from the germline V gene are SGHRS and YFSETQ. The CDR3 DNA is TGCGCCAGCAGCCCGACAGCTAGAAACACCGGGGAGCTGTTTTTT. It codes for CASSPTARNTGELFF. The variable domain in full, completed from reference TRBV5-1 and TRBJ2-2, reads KAGVTQTPRYLIKTRGQQVTLSCSPISGHRSVSWYQQTPGQGLQFLFEYFSETQRNKGNFPGRFSGRQFSNSRSEMNVSTLELGDSALYLCASSPTARNTGELFFGEGSRLTVL.

The genes are TRBV6-1 and TRBJ1-2; D not resolved. In germline, CDR1 is MNHNS, CDR2 SASEGT. The V end was cut by 2 bases, the J end by 0 bases, with 10 bases between. The length of the CDR3 is 15 residues. Here the CDR3 DNA reads TGTGCCAGCAGTGAAAAGTGGGCAGCTAACTATGGCTACACCTTC. Its translation: CASSEKWAANYGYTF.

A word on this clone: Other DNA sequences in the same sample also yield this CDR3. This chain joins TRBV5-1 and TRBJ1-4; D uncertain. Germline V gene data show CDR1 as SGHRS and CDR2 as YFSETQ. The germline V and J ends were trimmed by 0 bases and 1 base, with 4 bases remaining between them. This CDR3 spans 14 amino acids. CDR3 region: CASSLGGTNEKLFF. For the CDR3, the DNA is TGCGCCAGCAGCTTGGGGGGAACTAATGAAAAACTGTTTTTT.

The V and J genes are TRBV6-5 and TRBJ2-7, with a tentative D call TRBD1 (5 bases). V lost 5 bases and J 4 bases, leaving 12 bases between the germline ends. CDR3 length equals 13 residues. Germline V gene data show CDR1 as MNHEY and CDR2 as SVGAGI. CDR3 in DNA: TGTGCCAGCAGTCCAAAAGGGGCTTACGAGCAGTACGTC. Translating gives CASSPKGAYEQYV.

The chain employs TRBV5-1 and TRBJ2-2; D remains ambiguous. The ends were cut back, 3 bases at V and 0 bases at J, with 12 bases in the middle. CDR1 and CDR2 from the germline V gene are SGHRS and YFSETQ. CDR3 length: 16 amino acids. Here the CDR3 reads CASSSTIPANTGELFF. CDR3 nucleotide sequence: TGCGCCAGCAGCTCGACAATTCCCGCGAACACCGGGGAGCTGTTTTTT. Together with reference TRBV5-1 and TRBJ2-2, the CDR3 gives the full variable domain: KAGVTQTPRYLIKTRGQQVTLSCSPISGHRSVSWYQQTPGQGLQFLFEYFSETQRNKGNFPGRFSGRQFSNSRSEMNVSTLELGDSALYLCASSSTIPANTGELFFGEGSRLTVL.

The chain uses TRBV5-1 and TRBJ2-1; no reliable D call. V lost 0 bases to trimming and J lost 6 bases, with 7 bases between them. CDR1 and CDR2 (germline): SGHRS, YFSETQ. The CDR3 is made up of 13 amino acids. The CDR3: CASSLGPLNEQFF. The CDR3 DNA is TGCGCCAGCAGCTTGGGCCCCCTCAATGAGCAGTTCTTC.

The chain has TRBV3-1 (or the pseudogene TRBV3-2) and TRBJ1-1, with D possibly being TRBD1 (5 bases). Trimming removed 1 base from V and 4 bases from J, with 10 bases in between. Looked up from germline, CDR1 is LGHDT and CDR2 is YNNKEL (reference sequence). The CDR3 runs to 14 residues. DNA of the CDR3: TGTGCCAGCAGCCAAGCAACAGGACCCACTGAAGCTTTCTTT. Translation: CASSQATGPTEAFF.

This chain connects TRBV6-6 to TRBJ1-2, with D hard to call. The CDR3 totals 13 residues. The germline CDR1 and CDR2 sequences are MNHNY and SVGAGI (reference sequence). Trimming removed 6 bases at V and 8 bases at J, with 16 bases between. The CDR3 region is CASSYDTSRGYTF. As DNA, the CDR3 is TGTGCCAGCAGCTACGACACATCGCGCGGCTACACCTTC.

V gene TRBV7-9 combines with J gene TRBJ2-7, with 7 positions matching TRBD1. CDR1 SEHNR and CDR2 FQNEAQ come from the germline V gene (reference sequence). V shed 5 bases and J 6 bases; nucleotides not matched to a gene: 16. CDR3 length: 16 amino acids. The CDR3 DNA reads as TGTGCCAGCAGCCAAGAGGGGGCGCCTAGGTTGGGCGAGCAGTACTTC. The encoded protein is CASSQEGAPRLGEQYF.

This chain links TRBV19 with TRBJ1-2; D possibly corresponds to TRBD1 (6 bases). The CDR3 runs to 15 residues. V shed 7 bases and J shed 7 bases, with 22 bases lying between them. The germline CDR1 and CDR2 sequences are LNHDA and SQIVND (reference sequence). CDR3 protein: CASTDLDRSRGGYTF. As DNA, the CDR3 is TGTGCCAGTACCGATCTAGACAGGTCGAGGGGTGGCTACACCTTC.

J is TRBJ2-4 and V is TRBV2; D is unresolved. This CDR3 has 12 amino acids. V was shortened by 5 bases and J by 5 bases, with 7 bases between the two germline ends. Per germline, CDR1 SNHLY and CDR2 FYNNEI. For the CDR3, the DNA is TGTGCCAGCAGTCCAAGGGAAAACATTCAGTACTTC. It is translated as CASSPRENIQYF.

V and J are TRBV27 and TRBJ1-5, with 8 bases lining up with TRBD1. Germline CDR1 is MNHEY and CDR2 is SMNVEV (reference sequence). The V and J ends lost 4 bases and 7 bases, in that order; junction bases with no gene match: 12. The CDR3 length is 16 residues. The CDR3: CASSSPRTGPRQPQHF. CDR3 nucleotides: TGTGCCAGCAGTTCACCCAGGACAGGGCCAAGACAGCCCCAGCATTTT.